These 32 T cell receptor beta chains came from one sample sequenced in a study of spatial heterogeneity in lung cancer. Time point indicated: sample taken at primary tumor resection. Tumor, nontumor lung or frozen PBMC supplied whole RNA, sequenced without sorting. TCRdb processed the 5' RACE reads anew with MiXCR; each CDR3 protein has one entry. The table records roughly 50,000 distinct CDR3 sequences, less than 8.5% of them present only once. The sample here was PBMCs, taken at surgery. These receptors all stem from a female donor with early-stage non-small cell lung cancer.

The chain is built from TRBV6-1 and TRBJ1-6, with D unresolved. The CDR3 runs 11 residues. Trimming removed 4 bases from V and 8 bases from J, with 3 bases in between. Germline V lookup: CDR1 MNHNS, CDR2 SASEGT. This CDR3 reads CASSADSPLHF. Written as DNA, the CDR3 is TGTGCCAGCAGTGCAGATTCACCCCTCCACTTT.

In its sample, this clonotype was seen many times. This chain connects TRBV20-1 to TRBJ2-2, with D unresolved. The CDR3 runs to 14 residues. Germline V gives CDR1 DFQATT, CDR2 SNEGSKA (reference sequence). Trimming removed 2 bases at V and 4 bases at J, with 11 bases between. CDR3: CSARKPGSTGELFF. The CDR3, as DNA: TGCAGTGCTAGAAAACCGGGTTCCACCGGGGAGCTGTTTTTT.

The chain has TRBV5-1 and TRBJ2-3, with D perhaps TRBD1 or TRBD2 (5 bases each). The CDR3 runs 14 residues. Germline-derived CDR1 and CDR2 are SGHRS and YFSETQ. With 8 bases removed from V and 0 bases from J, the gap between germline ends came to 13 bases. CDR3 sequence: CASSRDHSTDTQYF. The CDR3 DNA sequence: TGCGCCAGTAGCCGGGACCATAGCACAGATACGCAGTATTTT. Using reference TRBV5-1 and TRBJ2-3 for the parts outside the CDR3, the full variable domain is KAGVTQTPRYLIKTRGQQVTLSCSPISGHRSVSWYQQTPGQGLQFLFEYFSETQRNKGNFPGRFSGRQFSNSRSEMNVSTLELGDSALYLCASSRDHSTDTQYFGPGTRLTVL.

At least ten counts were recorded for this clonotype. V gene TRBV23-1 combines with J gene TRBJ2-6; 9 positions agree with TRBD1. TRBV23-1 is reported as an ORF; its role is uncertain. The CDR3 length is 18 residues. After removal of 3 bases from V and 2 bases from J, the junction contained 8 bases not matched to a gene. Here the CDR3 DNA reads TGCGCCAGCAGTCATGTGGACAGGGGTTTAGCTGGGGCCAACGTCCTGACTTTC. The encoded protein is CASSHVDRGLAGANVLTF.

This chain joins TRBV9 and TRBJ1-1; a weak D match, TRBD1 (5 bases). Germline CDR1 is SGDLS and CDR2 is YYNGEE. Trimming left V 2 bases short and J 4 bases short, with 12 bases between. The CDR3 is 14 amino acids. The CDR3 DNA is TGTGCCAGCAGCGTGGGCAGGGAGGCCACTGAAGCTTTCTTT. It is translated as CASSVGREATEAFF.

V is TRBV5-1 and J is TRBJ2-2; D remains unclear. Germline V lookup: CDR1 SGHRS, CDR2 YFSETQ. CDR3 length: 15 residues. The ends were cut back, 4 bases at V and 6 bases at J, with 16 bases in the middle. CDR3 sequence reads: CASSLLSSGPGELFF. CDR3 nucleotides: TGCGCCAGCAGCCTGCTCTCGTCTGGGCCCGGGGAGCTGTTTTTT.

This clonotype was picked up one time. The chain has TRBV28 and TRBJ2-3; D not certain. Trimming removed 2 bases from V and 2 bases from J, with 8 bases in between. The CDR3 extends over 14 amino acids. Looked up from germline, CDR1 is MDHEN and CDR2 is SYDVKM. The CDR3: CASSLGVSTDTQYF. CDR3 coding DNA: TGTGCCAGCAGTTTAGGGGTTTCCACAGATACGCAGTATTTT.

The J gene is TRBJ1-5, the V gene TRBV3-1; D not resolved. The V gene lost 1 base and the J gene lost 3 bases, with 7 bases spanning the gap. This CDR3 comprises 14 residues. Germline CDR1 is LGHDT and CDR2 is YNNKEL (reference sequence). CDR3 bases: TGTGCCAGCAGCCAAGGGGTCAACAATCAGCCCCAGCATTTT. This encodes CASSQGVNNQPQHF.

This clonotype was seen ten or more times. Here the CDR3 reads CASTGSRERGSSYEQYF. In nucleotides, the CDR3 is TGTGCCAGCACCGGATCCCGGGAGCGGGGGAGCTCCTACGAGCAGTACTTC. The chain joins TRBV6-2 or TRBV6-3 to TRBJ2-7, with 8 bases aligning to TRBD2. After removal of 7 bases from V and 0 bases from J, the junction contained 14 bases not matched to a gene. The CDR3 extends over 17 amino acids. Germline CDR1 is MNHEY and CDR2 is SVGEGT.

This chain connects TRBV30 to TRBJ1-5; no firm D call. CDR3 length: 13 residues. Looked up from germline, CDR1 is GTSNPN and CDR2 is SVGIG (reference sequence). With 2 bases removed from V and 1 base from J, the gap between germline ends came to 6 bases. CDR3 nucleotides: TGTGCCTGGAGTTTGGGAAGCAATCAGCCCCAGCATTTT. Translated, it gives CAWSLGSNQPQHF.

CDR3 in amino acids: CSADRTGRVDGYTF. For the CDR3, the DNA is TGCAGTGCTGATCGGACAGGGAGGGTAGATGGCTACACCTTC. J is TRBJ1-2 and V is TRBV20-1, with 8 positions matching TRBD1. Germline V gene lookup returns CDR1 DFQATT and CDR2 SNEGSKA (reference sequence). V was pared by 5 bases and J by 6 bases, with 11 bases of the junction left unmatched. This CDR3 has 14 amino acids.

By its share, this clonotype is medium-sized (0.01 to 0.1%). This chain links TRBV12-3 or TRBV12-4 with TRBJ2-1, with TRBD1 matching 12 bases. Trimming cost V 5 bases and J 6 bases; bases outside gene matches: 2. CDR3 length equals 14 residues. In DNA, the CDR3 is TGTGCCAGCAGTGGGACAGGGGGCCTCAATGAGCAGTTCTTC. Protein product: CASSGTGGLNEQFF.

This clonotype showed up many times. The chain joins TRBV27 to TRBJ1-5; D gene unclear. CDR1 MNHEY and CDR2 SMNVEV come from the germline V gene (reference sequence). Trimming cost V 3 bases and J 4 bases, with 7 bases left between them. The CDR3 is 13 residues long. CDR3 protein: CASSFGRNQPQHF. In DNA, the CDR3 is TGTGCCAGCAGTTTCGGACGGAATCAGCCCCAGCATTTT.

The sample holds a few counts of this clonotype. The rearrangement uses TRBV20-1 and TRBJ1-2; D uncertain. Trimming pared 5 bases from V and 8 bases from J, leaving 12 bases between. CDR1 and CDR2 (germline): DFQATT, SNEGSKA (reference sequence). The CDR3 contains 11 residues. CDR3 loop: CSAEGTDGYTF. Written as DNA, the CDR3 is TGCAGTGCTGAAGGTACAGACGGCTACACCTTC.

In its sample, this clonotype was seen many times. J is TRBJ2-1 and V is TRBV4-1, with 7 positions matching TRBD1. The germline gives CDR1 MGHRA, CDR2 YSYEKL. V trimming: 3 bases; J trimming: 6 bases; junction bases outside the gene matches: 5. The CDR3 loop spans 14 amino acids. The CDR3 nucleotides are TGCGCCAGCAGCCACCTGACAGGGTCCAATGAGCAGTTCTTC. Its protein product is CASSHLTGSNEQFF.

This clonotype has a handful of counts. The rearrangement joins TRBV27 to TRBJ2-7, with TRBD1 as a possible D gene (5 bases). From germline, CDR1 is MNHEY and CDR2 SMNVEV (reference sequence). The CDR3 length is 16 residues. Trimming stripped 2 bases from V and 4 bases from J, with 18 bases between. The CDR3 bases are TGTGCCAGCAGTTTAAGGTCAAGGGGCCAGGTGTACGAGCAGTACTTC. Its protein product is CASSLRSRGQVYEQYF.

Many counts were recorded for this clonotype. The chain carries TRBV21-1 and TRBJ2-2; the table calls TRBD1, which could not be checked here. TRBV21-1 is listed as a pseudogene. The CDR3 loop spans 17 amino acids. The CDR3 bases are TGTGCCAGCAGCAAAGTTGCCGGGGCAGGGTACACCGGGGAGCTGTTTTTT. It specifies CASSKVAGAGYTGELFF.

This clonotype was seen at least ten times. This chain joins TRBV10-3 and TRBJ1-1; unclear D gene. With 6 bases removed from V and 4 bases from J, the gap between germline ends came to 12 bases. The CDR3 sequence is 13 residues long. Germline loops: CDR1 ENHRY, CDR2 SYGVKD. Here the CDR3 DNA reads TGTGCCATCAGACTAAGTAGCTTCACTGAAGCTTTCTTT. It yields the protein CAIRLSSFTEAFF.

In this sample, this clonotype turned up a few times. This chain links TRBV12-3 or TRBV12-4 with TRBJ1-2, with a possible D match to TRBD1 (6 bases). V lost 5 bases, J lost 2 bases, and 15 bases lay in between. This CDR3 is built from 15 residues. CDR3 sequence: CASSPGATANYGYTF. CDR3 in DNA: TGTGCCAGCAGTCCAGGGGCGACAGCCAACTATGGCTACACCTTC.

This clonotype was counted at least ten times. The chain employs TRBV7-2 and TRBJ2-5; the D gene is possibly TRBD2 (6 bases). Trimming left V 5 bases short and J 3 bases short, with 22 bases between. The CDR3 is 17 amino acids. The V gene's germline CDR1 is SGHTA and CDR2 FQGNSA. The DNA of the CDR3 is TGTGCCAGCAGCCACCACCGTTTTTTGGGGGGAAAAGAGACCCAGTACTTC. Its protein is CASSHHRFLGGKETQYF.

The sample holds a few counts of this clonotype. The rearrangement links TRBV6-5 to TRBJ1-6; TRBD1 matches 11 bases. The germline V gene encodes CDR1 MNHEY and CDR2 SVGAGI. Germline trimming cut 2 bases from V and 0 bases from J; bases unmatched to any gene: 6. The CDR3 has 19 residues. CDR3 sequence: CASSYGTGGWSSYNSPLHF. CDR3 sequence (DNA): TGTGCCAGCAGTTACGGGACAGGGGGTTGGAGCTCCTATAATTCACCCCTCCACTTT.

V gene TRBV11-2 combines with J gene TRBJ2-7; D not resolved. V shed 3 bases and J shed 3 bases, with 6 bases lying between them. The CDR3 loop spans 12 amino acids. CDR1 SGHAT and CDR2 FQNNGV come from the germline V gene. DNA for the CDR3: TGTGCCAGCAGCTTTTTGGACTACGAGCAGTACTTC. Its translation is CASSFLDYEQYF.

The chain combines TRBV20-1 with TRBJ2-3; D is unclear. The CDR3 totals 14 residues. With 6 bases removed from V and 0 bases from J, the gap between germline ends came to 13 bases. Germline CDR1 reads DFQATT; CDR2 reads SNEGSKA (reference sequence). In DNA, the CDR3 is TGCAGTGCCCTCTCGGGCCCTAGCACAGATACGCAGTATTTT. Translating gives CSALSGPSTDTQYF.

This clonotype was seen ten or more times. The V call is TRBV20-1, the J call TRBJ2-2; no firm D call. The length of the CDR3 is 12 residues. Trimming stripped 6 bases from V and 5 bases from J, with 10 bases between. Germline V gene data show CDR1 as DFQATT and CDR2 as SNEGSKA (reference sequence). In DNA, the CDR3 is TGCAGTGCCGGCTTAGAAACCGGGGAGCTGTTTTTT. Its protein product is CSAGLETGELFF.

This clonotype is termed medium-sized. The V and J genes are TRBV27 and TRBJ1-1, with D maybe TRBD1 (5 bases). This CDR3 comprises 14 residues. Per germline, CDR1 MNHEY and CDR2 SMNVEV (reference sequence). The germline V and J ends were trimmed by 5 bases and 2 bases, with 12 bases remaining between them. DNA for the CDR3: TGTGCCAGCAGTCCAGGGACGGTCAACACTGAAGCTTTCTTT. Translated: CASSPGTVNTEAFF.

In its sample, this clonotype was seen many times. V usage is TRBV7-6 and J usage is TRBJ1-5; tentatively, D is TRBD1 (5 bases). The CDR3 is 14 residues long. Germline lookup yields CDR1 SGHVS and CDR2 FNYEAQ. V was shortened by 0 bases and J by 6 bases, with 9 bases between the two germline ends. The CDR3 DNA is TGTGCCAGCAGCTTAGCAGACGGGGCTCAGCCCCAGCATTTT. As protein: CASSLADGAQPQHF.

This clonotype was seen ten or more times. This chain uses TRBV20-1 with TRBJ1-1, with D hard to call. CDR1 is DFQATT, CDR2 SNEGSKA, per germline (reference sequence). The CDR3 sequence is 12 residues long. V was pared by 2 bases and J by 1 base, with 5 bases between. CDR3 sequence: CSARPGNTEAFF. In nucleotides, the CDR3 is TGCAGTGCTAGACCGGGGAACACTGAAGCTTTCTTT.

This clonotype appeared many times. The genes are TRBV4-1 and TRBJ1-2, with D possibly matching TRBD1 (5 bases). The CDR3 is made up of 15 amino acids. Trimming left V 4 bases short and J 3 bases short, with 15 bases between. In germline, CDR1 is MGHRA, CDR2 YSYEKL. In DNA form, the CDR3 reads TGCGCCAGCAGCCCGCAAACGGGACGGCACTATGGCTACACCTTC. Translation gives CASSPQTGRHYGYTF.

This clonotype has just a few counts. This chain links TRBV19 with TRBJ2-1; maybe TRBD2 (5 bases). The CDR3 spans 16 residues. V was clipped by 7 bases and J by 2 bases, with 18 bases between them. Germline V CDR1 and CDR2: LNHDA, SQIVND (reference sequence). CDR3 nucleotide sequence: TGTGCCAGTACATTCCGGGGATCCATGGCCTACAATGAGCAGTTCTTC. Translating it yields CASTFRGSMAYNEQFF.

This clonotype was detected only a few times. V usage is TRBV7-9 and J usage is TRBJ1-5; D call uncertain. Germline assignment: CDR1 SEHNR and CDR2 FQNEAQ (reference sequence). The CDR3 spans 17 residues. With 1 base removed from V and 4 bases from J, the gap between germline ends came to 17 bases. This chain's CDR3 is CASSLGSISPGNQPQHF. In DNA form, the CDR3 reads TGTGCCAGCAGCTTAGGATCTATATCGCCGGGGAATCAGCCCCAGCATTTT. Based on the CDR3 plus reference TRBV7-9 and TRBJ1-5, the full variable domain is DTGVSQNPRHKITKRGQNVTFRCDPISEHNRLYWYRQTLGQGPEFLTYFQNEAQLEKSRLLSDRFSAERPKGSFSTLEIQRTEQGDSAMYLCASSLGSISPGNQPQHFGDGTRLSIL.

Ten or more counts support this clonotype. The chain joins TRBV7-9 to TRBJ2-5; weak D call: TRBD2 (6 bases). Trimming pared 7 bases from V and 4 bases from J, leaving 13 bases between. Germline values: CDR1 SEHNR, CDR2 FQNEAQ (reference sequence). This CDR3 has 13 residues. CDR3 bases: TGTGCCAGCACTTTCTCGGGGGTAGAGACCCAGTACTTC. Protein product: CASTFSGVETQYF.

This clonotype was detected only a few times. V and J are TRBV4-2 and TRBJ2-1; 13 bases align to TRBD2. Germline lookup yields CDR1 LGHNA and CDR2 YNFKEQ. CDR3 length: 18 residues. J lost 2 bases, V lost 2 bases, and 6 bases had no gene match. The CDR3 DNA reads TGTGCCAGCAGCCAACACCAAGGACTAGCGGGGGCCTACAATGAGCAGTTCTTC. Its protein product is CASSQHQGLAGAYNEQFF.